One and the same sample provided the 22 T cell receptor beta chains below, sequenced in a study of shared clonotypes between healthy human individuals. Sequencing used immunoSEQ multiplex PCR; TCRdb keeps in-frame clones, though not all of them. The table has some 2.1 million clones, about 95% seen once. Naive CD8 cells lacked CD45RO and underwent positive selection for CCR7, leaving out terminally differentiated effector memory CD45RA+ cells. The specimen sequenced was naive CD8+ T cells sorted from blood. The source is a man between 18 and 35 years old in good health.

The rearrangement joins TRBV13 to TRBJ1-2, with a weak D call TRBD1 (5 bases). Germline assignment: CDR1 PRHDT and CDR2 FYEKMQ (reference sequence). The ends were cut back, 3 bases at V and 4 bases at J, with 9 bases in the middle. This CDR3 region has 13 residues. The CDR3 bases are TGTGCCAGCAGCTTCGGGACGTCCTATGGCTACACCTTC. Translated, it gives CASSFGTSYGYTF.

The chain uses TRBV9 and TRBJ2-1, with a weak D call TRBD2 (6 bases). The CDR3 spans 15 residues. Looked up from germline, CDR1 is SGDLS and CDR2 is YYNGEE. V was pared by 4 bases and J by 0 bases, with 11 bases between. For the CDR3, the DNA is TGTGCCAGCAGCATGGACGGGAGCTCCTACAATGAGCAGTTCTTC. Protein product: CASSMDGSSYNEQFF. Full variable domain (rest looked up from reference TRBV9 and TRBJ2-1): DSGVTQTPKHLITATGQRVTLRCSPRSGDLSVYWYQQSLDQGLQFLIQYYNGEERAKGNILERFSAQQFPDLHSELNLSSLELGDSALYFCASSMDGSSYNEQFFGPGTRLTVL.

The CDR3 loop is CASSLAQGDFYGYTF. The CDR3 DNA reads as TGTGCCAGCAGCTTGGCCCAGGGGGACTTTTATGGCTACACCTTC. The chain carries TRBV5-4 and TRBJ1-2; 7 positions agree with TRBD1. The CDR3 is made up of 15 amino acids. V trimming: 0 bases; J trimming: 5 bases; junction bases outside the gene matches: 7. Germline V lookup: CDR1 SGHNT, CDR2 YYREEE (reference sequence).

The chain is built from TRBV28 and TRBJ2-7; TRBD1 aligns across 7 bases. Germline V gene data show CDR1 as MDHEN and CDR2 as SYDVKM. This CDR3 is built from 14 residues. The V segment lost 6 bases and the J segment 2 bases; nucleotides outside the gene matches: 7. In nucleotides, the CDR3 is TGTGCCAGCAGCCACAGGGGCGAAACCTACGAGCAGTACTTC. This encodes CASSHRGETYEQYF.

The chain couples TRBV10-1 to TRBJ2-3, with 7 nucleotides matching TRBD1. The V and J ends lost 4 bases and 1 base, in that order; junction bases with no gene match: 8. The CDR3 is made up of 16 amino acids. Germline CDR1 and CDR2: WNHNN and SYGVQD (reference sequence). CDR3 sequence reads: CASSGQGVGGTDTQYF. The CDR3, as DNA: TGCGCCAGCAGTGGACAGGGCGTTGGGGGCACAGATACGCAGTATTTT.

V gene TRBV7-8 combines with J gene TRBJ1-4; D is ambiguous. This CDR3 region has 13 residues. Germline lookup yields CDR1 SGHVS and CDR2 FQNEAQ. Between the trimmed V and J ends, which lost 5 bases and 4 bases, there was a span of 8 bases. The DNA of the CDR3 is TGTGCCAGCAGCGGACGGTTTAATGAAAAACTGTTTTTT. Protein sequence: CASSGRFNEKLFF.

As for this clone: Here the CDR3 omits its conserved ending phenylalanine or tryptophan, so a read error is the likely source. The chain links TRBV10-3 to TRBJ2-7, with a weak D call TRBD2 (6 bases). The CDR3 length is 14 residues. Germline-derived CDR1 and CDR2 are ENHRY and SYGVKD. V was clipped by 6 bases and J by 2 bases, with 14 bases between them. The CDR3 DNA reads TGTGCCATCAGGTCCGGGGGTGAAGCCTACGAGCAGTACCTC. Protein: CAIRSGGEAYEQYL.

Notes on this clone: Additional DNA sequences in this sample encode the identical CDR3. The J gene is TRBJ2-7, the V gene TRBV27; TRBD1 might be the D (6 bases). V lost 6 bases and J 2 bases, leaving 14 bases between the germline ends. The CDR3 is 14 amino acids. Looked up from germline, CDR1 is MNHEY and CDR2 is SMNVEV (reference sequence). Here the CDR3 reads CASSFLGGAYEQYF. CDR3 sequence (DNA): TGTGCCAGCAGCTTTTTAGGGGGAGCCTACGAGCAGTACTTC.

The V gene is TRBV6-6, the J gene TRBJ1-1; D ambiguous. Deletions cut 6 bases from V and 1 base from J, with 9 bases between. The CDR3 has 13 amino acids. Germline V gives CDR1 MNHNY, CDR2 SVGAGI (reference sequence). In DNA, the CDR3 is TGTGCCAGCAGCTCCGAGTGGAACACTGAAGCTTTCTTT. Translated: CASSSEWNTEAFF.

The CDR3 reads CATAGSYSPLHF. The CDR3 DNA reads as TGTGCCACGGCGGGCAGCTATTCACCCCTCCACTTT. The rearrangement joins TRBV19 to TRBJ1-6, with D unresolved. CDR3 length: 12 amino acids. Trimming took 10 bases from V and 8 from J, leaving 12 bases between them. Germline V gene data show CDR1 as LNHDA and CDR2 as SQIVND (reference sequence).

This sequence joins TRBV11-2 and TRBJ2-7; TRBD2 might be the D (6 bases). Germline V gene lookup returns CDR1 SGHAT and CDR2 FQNNGV. CDR3 length: 16 amino acids. Trimming pared 0 bases from V and 2 bases from J, leaving 14 bases between. The CDR3 sequence: CASSLDQAGGAYEQYF. In nucleotides, the CDR3 is TGTGCCAGCAGCTTAGATCAGGCAGGAGGGGCCTACGAGCAGTACTTC.

The chain uses TRBV13 and TRBJ2-5; 8 nucleotides line up with TRBD2. The V gene's germline CDR1 is PRHDT and CDR2 FYEKMQ (reference sequence). The CDR3 runs 14 residues. Germline trimming cut 8 bases from V and 3 bases from J; bases unmatched to any gene: 8. This chain's CDR3 is CASSAGRAEETQYF. The CDR3 DNA reads TGTGCCAGCTCGGCCGGGAGGGCCGAAGAGACCCAGTACTTC.

The chain couples TRBV2 to TRBJ2-7; 8 bases map to TRBD2. V dropped 2 bases and J dropped 3; count of bases not matched to a gene: 6. Looked up from germline, CDR1 is SNHLY and CDR2 is FYNNEI. CDR3 size: 15 residues. The CDR3 DNA follows: TGTGCCAGCAGTGAATCCGCGGGGGGTCTCTACGAGCAGTACTTC. Its translation: CASSESAGGLYEQYF.

The rearrangement uses TRBV6-1 and TRBJ2-5; the D is unclear. The CDR3 covers 15 residues. Germline V gives CDR1 MNHNS, CDR2 SASEGT. V lost 2 bases to trimming and J lost 2 bases, with 12 bases between them. CDR3 nucleotides: TGTGCCAGCAGTGAATCACGGCCGATTCAAGAGACCCAGTACTTC. This codes for CASSESRPIQETQYF.

This chain links TRBV5-4 with TRBJ2-3; 12 bases align to TRBD2. This CDR3 is built from 17 residues. The V segment lost 4 bases and the J segment 1 base; nucleotides outside the gene matches: 7. Germline V gene data show CDR1 as SGHNT and CDR2 as YYREEE (reference sequence). CDR3 sequence: CASSRRLAGARTDTQYF. Written as DNA, the CDR3 is TGTGCCAGCAGCCGAAGACTAGCGGGGGCCCGCACAGATACGCAGTATTTT.

This chain uses TRBV6-1 with TRBJ2-7, with 9 nucleotides matching TRBD2. The V gene's germline CDR1 is MNHNS and CDR2 SASEGT. The CDR3 runs to 15 residues. Unmatched junction bases numbered 5, after V lost 2 bases and J lost 3 bases. This chain's CDR3 is CASSESPAGGYEQYF. The CDR3 coding sequence is TGTGCCAGCAGTGAATCCCCAGCGGGGGGCTACGAGCAGTACTTC.

The V call is TRBV27, the J call TRBJ1-2, with TRBD1 as a possible D gene (6 bases). With 0 bases removed from V and 4 bases from J, the gap between germline ends came to 9 bases. Germline values: CDR1 MNHEY, CDR2 SMNVEV (reference sequence). The CDR3 sequence is 14 residues long. The CDR3 protein is CASSLSGGSYGYTF. The CDR3 DNA is TGTGCCAGCAGTTTATCAGGGGGGAGCTATGGCTACACCTTC.

As for this clone: The sample carries other DNA sequences with the same CDR3. The chain employs TRBV4-3 and TRBJ2-1; no reliable D call. The length of the CDR3 is 13 residues. Germline V gene data show CDR1 as LGHNA and CDR2 as YSLEER. The V end lost 0 bases, the J end lost 8 bases, and 8 bases lay between the germline ends. As DNA, the CDR3 is TGCGCCAGCAGCCAAGAAAGAGGCGATGAGCAGTTCTTC. The encoded protein is CASSQERGDEQFF.

The J gene is TRBJ2-3, the V gene TRBV7-3; D not resolved. Trimming pared 0 bases from V and 4 bases from J, leaving 11 bases between. CDR1 is SGHTA and CDR2 is FQGTGA in the germline V gene. CDR3 length: 15 amino acids. This CDR3 is CASSLTYGSADTQYF. As DNA, the CDR3 is TGTGCCAGCAGCTTAACGTACGGGTCCGCAGATACGCAGTATTTT.

This chain joins TRBV15 and TRBJ1-1; D gene unclear. With 5 bases removed from V and 1 base from J, the gap between germline ends came to 11 bases. From germline, CDR1 is LNHNV and CDR2 YYDKDF (reference sequence). The CDR3 loop spans 14 amino acids. CDR3 DNA: TGTGCCACCAGCGGCAACAGAGAGAACACTGAAGCTTTCTTT. Amino acids: CATSGNRENTEAFF.

The chain links TRBV6-1 to TRBJ2-7; tentatively, D is TRBD2 (6 bases). CDR3 size: 13 residues. Germline CDR1 and CDR2: MNHNS and SASEGT. Trimming pared 5 bases from V and 2 bases from J, leaving 10 bases between. CDR3 region: CASSLGLTYEQYF. The CDR3, as DNA: TGTGCCAGCAGTCTGGGACTTACCTACGAGCAGTACTTC.

V gene TRBV27 combines with J gene TRBJ2-7; 7 bases align to TRBD2. Germline values: CDR1 MNHEY, CDR2 SMNVEV (reference sequence). With V trimmed by 4 bases and J by 3 bases, 9 bases remained unmatched. The CDR3 length is 15 residues. CDR3 bases: TGTGCCAGCAGTTGGTTTGGGGGGGGGAACTACGAGCAGTACTTC. This encodes CASSWFGGGNYEQYF.